Listed below are T cell receptor beta chains from one sample, sequenced in a study of beta chain features in type 1 diabetes. Sequencing was performed with immunoSEQ multiplex PCR; in TCRdb, only in-frame clones are kept and a portion is missing. The sample has just over 150,000 clones, around 10% seen once. Sequencing was performed on central memory CD4+ T cells from blood. The receptor set was obtained from a man younger than 30 in good health. CDR3s include the opening cysteine and the closing phenylalanine or tryptophan. D genes are given only for firm matches. Size values are once, few and many counts, or a class for expanded clones, and some rows have none.

>TRBJ2-7|NA|TRBV4-2|few
TGTGCCAGCAGCCAAGCGGGGGACTACGAGCAGTACTTC
CASSQAGDYEQYF
>TRBJ2-1|TRBD2|TRBV11-1|NA
TGTGCCAGCAGCTACTCTAGCGGATCCCTCTACAATGAGCAGTTCTTC
CASSYSSGSLYNEQFF
>TRBJ2-1|TRBD2|TRBV29-1|NA
TGCAGCGTTGAACCAGCGGGAGCTTACAATGAGCAGTTCTTC
CSVEPAGAYNEQFF
>TRBJ1-1|NA|TRBV4-1|NA
TGCGCCAGCAGCCAAGGAGACCGGGACAACGCTGAAGCTTTCTTT
CASSQGDRDNAEAFF
>TRBJ1-6|TRBD1|TRBV5-4|few
TGTGCCAGCAGCTTGGTGGGACAGTATAATTCACCCCTCCACTTT
CASSLVGQYNSPLHF
>TRBJ2-1|NA|TRBV6-1|NA
TGTGCCAGCAGTCCTATTTACAATGAGCAGTTCTTC
CASSPIYNEQFF
>TRBJ2-5|TRBD1|TRBV7-2|few
TGTGCCAGCATGACAGGGATCCGGGAGACCCAGTACTTC
CASMTGIRETQYF
>TRBJ1-5|TRBD1|TRBV7-9|few
TGTGCCAGCAGCTCACAGGGGGCGTTGAGGGGCAATCAGCCCCAGCATTTT
CASSSQGALRGNQPQHF
>TRBJ2-1|NA|TRBV19|many
TGTGCCAGTAGTATGCAGGGGAGATCCTACAATGAGCAGTTCTTC
CASSMQGRSYNEQFF
>TRBJ2-2|TRBD2|TRBV29-1|NA
TGCAGCGTTGAATCAACGGGAGGGACCGGGGAGCTGTTTTTT
CSVESTGGTGELFF
>TRBJ2-1|NA|TRBV27|few
TGTGCCAGCAGTTTAAAGGACTACTACAATGAGCAGTTCTTC
CASSLKDYYNEQFF
>TRBJ2-7|TRBD2|TRBV19|NA
TGTGCCTCTGCCCGCAGCGGCGGGAGGATCACCCACGAGCAGTACTTC
CASARSGGRITHEQYF
>TRBJ2-2|TRBD2|TRBV2|NA
TGTGCCAGCAGCCCCCCAGCGGGGAACGTCGGGGAGCTGTTTTTT
CASSPPAGNVGELFF
>TRBJ2-3|NA|TRBV5-1|NA
TGCGCCAGCAGCTTGGTTCCGGGGGAAGATACGCAGTATTTT
CASSLVPGEDTQYF
>TRBJ2-7|NA|TRBV7-2|NA
TGTGCCAGCAGCTTAGATCCGCGGTCCTACGAGCAGTACTTC
CASSLDPRSYEQYF
>TRBJ1-5|NA|TRBV28|few
TGTGCCAGCAGTCCCCCGAAGGGGTTTAGCAATCAGCCCCAGCATTTT
CASSPPKGFSNQPQHF
>TRBJ2-1|NA|TRBV2|few
TGTGCCAGCAGTGGTCACGGGAGCTCCTACAATGAGCAGTTCTTC
CASSGHGSSYNEQFF
>TRBJ2-2|NA|TRBV7-9|NA
TGTGCCAGCAGCTTAGTTGCAGCCACCGGGGAGCTGTTTTTT
CASSLVAATGELFF
>TRBJ2-3|NA|TRBV5-1|NA
TGCGCCAGCAGCTTGGACAGTTCAGATACGCAGTATTTT
CASSLDSSDTQYF
>TRBJ2-1|NA|TRBV28|NA
TGTGCCAGCAGTTACCCCCCCGGGGGAGGGCAGTTCTTC
CASSYPPGGGQFF
>TRBJ2-3|NA|TRBV18|many
TGTGCCAGCTCACCAAGGGTCTTGGGGTCAGATACGCAGTATTTT
CASSPRVLGSDTQYF
>TRBJ2-1|TRBD1|TRBV27|few
TGTGCCAGCAGCATTTGGACAGGGGGTCGCAATGAGCAGTTCTTC
CASSIWTGGRNEQFF
>TRBJ1-1|NA|TRBV28|NA
TGTGCCAGCAGTTTAGGTCGGCAAGCTTTCTTT
CASSLGRQAFF
>TRBJ2-1|TRBD2|TRBV5-4|NA
TGTGCCAACACTTGGCAGACTAGCGGGAGCGTTGAGCAGTTCTTC
CANTWQTSGSVEQFF
>TRBJ2-2|NA|TRBV7-3|few
TGTGCCAGCAGCTTAGGGGATACGAACACCGGGGAGCTGTTTTTT
CASSLGDTNTGELFF
>TRBJ2-7|TRBD2|TRBV7-3|NA
TGTGCCAGCAGCCCGGGACTAGCGGGGCCTCGGTACTTC
CASSPGLAGPRYF
>TRBJ2-4|NA|TRBV19|few
TGTGCCAGTAGTCATACCGGGACGCCCAAAAACATTCAGTACTTC
CASSHTGTPKNIQYF
>TRBJ1-2|TRBD1|TRBV4-3|many
TGCGCCAGCAGCCGGGACAGGGGATATGGCTACACCTTC
CASSRDRGYGYTF
>TRBJ2-5|NA|TRBV5-4|NA
TGTGCCAGCAGCTCAATAAAGGAGACCCAGTACTTC
CASSSIKETQYF
>TRBJ2-1|NA|TRBV14|many
TGTGCCAGCAGTTGGGCTTCCTACAATGAGCAGTTCTTC
CASSWASYNEQFF
>TRBJ2-7|TRBD2|TRBV4-1|NA
TGCGCCAGCAGCCAAGATGGGGGACTAGCGGGCTACGAGCAGTACTTC
CASSQDGGLAGYEQYF
>TRBJ1-2|TRBD1|TRBV28|NA
TGTGCCAGCAGTTTGGGACAGGGGCCCGGCTACACCTTC
CASSLGQGPGYTF
>TRBJ2-1|NA|TRBV9|NA
TGTGCCAGCAGCCCGACAGGTCACTCAGACAATGAGCAGTTCTTC
CASSPTGHSDNEQFF
>TRBJ2-7|TRBD1|TRBV6-5|NA
TGTGCCAGCAGTTACCGGGACAGCCCGACCTACGAGCAGTACTTC
CASSYRDSPTYEQYF
>TRBJ2-5|TRBD2|TRBV11-2|NA
TGTGCCAGCAGTCTTAGCGGGAGACGCGAGACCCAGTACTTC
CASSLSGRRETQYF
>TRBJ2-1|TRBD2|TRBV10-3|few
TGTGCCATCACGGCTAGCGGGAGTTCCTCCTACAATGAGCAGTTCTTC
CAITASGSSSYNEQFF
>TRBJ2-6|NA|TRBV7-8|NA
TGTGCCAGCAGCTTAGTGGCTGGCTCTGGGGCCAACGTCCTGACTTTC
CASSLVAGSGANVLTF
>TRBJ1-1|TRBD1|TRBV27|few
TGTGCCAGCAGCCTCTATCGGGTGGGACAGTTAACTGAAGCTTTCTTT
CASSLYRVGQLTEAFF
>TRBJ2-1|NA|TRBV7-9|few
TGTGCCAGCAGTTACTCCCCGGGTGAGCAGTTCTTC
CASSYSPGEQFF
>TRBJ2-7|NA|TRBV4-3|few
TGCGCCAGCAGCCAAGATTTCCAGGGGTTCTACGAGCAGTACTTC
CASSQDFQGFYEQYF
>TRBJ2-7|TRBD1|TRBV29-1|few
TGCAGCGTTGAAGTTGATACAGGGGTGGGGGACGAGCAGTACTTC
CSVEVDTGVGDEQYF
>TRBJ1-5|TRBD1|TRBV9|NA
TGTGCCAGCAGCGTAGAAGGGGGCGCGGGGCAGCCCCAGCATTTT
CASSVEGGAGQPQHF
>TRBJ1-2|NA|TRBV30|few
TGTGCCTGGAGTGTCCACGGGGACGGCTATGGCTACACCTTC
CAWSVHGDGYGYTF
>TRBJ1-2|NA|TRBV7-2|NA
TGTGCCAGCAGCTTAATGGCAGGGTCTAGGTATGGCTACACCTTC
CASSLMAGSRYGYTF
>TRBJ2-5|TRBD1|TRBV7-9|NA
TGTGCCAGCAGCCTAACGTCGACAGGGGGCAGGGAGACCCAGTACTTC
CASSLTSTGGRETQYF
>TRBJ2-2|TRBD1|TRBV6-4|NA
TGTGCCAGCAGAGGGACAGGGTACGGCACCGGGGAGCTGTTTTTT
CASRGTGYGTGELFF
>TRBJ2-1|TRBD2|TRBV7-2|few
TGTGCCATGACTAGCGGGAAGTACAATGAGCAGTTCTTC
CAMTSGKYNEQFF
>TRBJ2-3|TRBD1|TRBV7-2|few
TGTGCCAGCAGGGCAGACAGGGGGCTAGATACGCAGTATTTT
CASRADRGLDTQYF
>TRBJ2-6|NA|TRBV10-3|many
TGTGCCATTGCCGGGACATCCATTGGGGCCAACGTCCTGACTTTC
CAIAGTSIGANVLTF
>TRBJ2-2|TRBD1|TRBV28|few
TGTGCCAGTATACAGGGGGTAGATTCGGATTCCGGGGAGCTGTTTTTT
CASIQGVDSDSGELFF
>TRBJ1-5|TRBD1|TRBV7-8|few
TGTGCCAGCAGCTTCACAGGGGTAAATCAGCCCCAGCATTTT
CASSFTGVNQPQHF
>TRBJ2-7|TRBD1|TRBV29-1|few
TGCAGCGTTGATAGGACAGGGACCTACGAGCAGTACTTC
CSVDRTGTYEQYF
>TRBJ1-1|NA|TRBV18|NA
TGTGCCAGCTCACCAACTCTAGGGGGAATGAACACTGAAGCTTTCTTT
CASSPTLGGMNTEAFF
>TRBJ2-7|NA|TRBV30|NA
TGTGCCTGGACCAGGGTTTCCTACGAGCAGTACTTC
CAWTRVSYEQYF
>TRBJ2-3|NA|TRBV18|NA
TGTGCCAGCTCATCAAAGGATACGCAGTATTTT
CASSSKDTQYF
>TRBJ2-5|TRBD2|TRBV4-2|NA
TGTGCCAGCAGCCAAAGGGGCTCGGGGGGGCAAGAGACCCAGTACTTC
CASSQRGSGGQETQYF
>TRBJ1-1|NA|TRBV5-1|NA
TGCGCCAGCAGCTTGGGGCCGGTCGAGCCTGAAGCTTTCTTT
CASSLGPVEPEAFF
>TRBJ1-1|NA|TRBV7-9|few
TGTGCCAGCAGCTTATCGGACCGTCGGGGAGCTTTCTTT
CASSLSDRRGAFF